This T cell receptor beta chain was profiled in a study of CD8 T cells in ankylosing spondylitis. Regarding the study as a whole: With a CD8+ phenotype, disease-linked clones were relatively rare in peripheral blood. Certain motif variants had earlier appeared in reactive arthritis synovial fluid and blood.

It was by quantitative 5'-RACE with molecular barcodes that TCR beta libraries were made. One entry per CDR3 protein, called by TCRdb with MiXCR from the 5' RACE reads. Of 290,000 or so distinct CDR3 sequences in the sample, around 20% were seen once. V lost 10 bases and J lost 0, with 11 bases in between. In germline, CDR1 is MDHEN, CDR2 SYDVKM. The CDR3 runs 13 residues. As regards this clonotype: Its antigen remains unidentified.

The chain is built from TRBV28 and TRBJ2-3; D is ambiguous. The TCR sequence derives from a female donor with ankylosing spondylitis or in good health (not recorded which). Sequenced sample: blood, either unsorted or a sorted T cell fraction (not recorded which). The CDR3 region has the DNA TGTGCCACCTGCCTACCTAGCACAGATACGCAGTATTTT. Amino acids: CATCLPSTDTQYF.